This TCR beta chain originates from a study of blood T cells in healthy people across ages. Study-wide points: The unknown donor CMV status may have confounded expanded clonotype changes. Higher diversity and more naive CD4+ cells were features of long-lived donors, compared to aged donors. TCR beta diversity tracked closely with naive T cell percentage.

About this clonotype itself: The antigen remains unidentified.

A J-beta primer mix and a sample-barcoded 5' primer were used in a second PCR of about 7 to 12 cycles. TCRdb called the 5' RACE reads again in MiXCR, with one record for every CDR3 protein. The data show 790,000 or so distinct CDR3 sequences, with more than 35% seen just once and around 18% held by the top ten. PBMCs, at least 6 million per sample, were isolated. CDR1 is MDHEN, CDR2 SYDVKM, per germline. Between the trimmed V and J ends, which lost 6 bases and 7 bases, there was a span of 10 bases. The CDR3 runs to 12 residues. The sequencing input was blood. The receptor comes from a man aged 80 or over in good health. This chain links TRBV28 with TRBJ2-1; D gene uncertain. CDR3 amino acids: CASRGFANEQFF. As DNA, the CDR3 is TGTGCCAGCAGGGGGTTTGCGAATGAGCAGTTCTTC.